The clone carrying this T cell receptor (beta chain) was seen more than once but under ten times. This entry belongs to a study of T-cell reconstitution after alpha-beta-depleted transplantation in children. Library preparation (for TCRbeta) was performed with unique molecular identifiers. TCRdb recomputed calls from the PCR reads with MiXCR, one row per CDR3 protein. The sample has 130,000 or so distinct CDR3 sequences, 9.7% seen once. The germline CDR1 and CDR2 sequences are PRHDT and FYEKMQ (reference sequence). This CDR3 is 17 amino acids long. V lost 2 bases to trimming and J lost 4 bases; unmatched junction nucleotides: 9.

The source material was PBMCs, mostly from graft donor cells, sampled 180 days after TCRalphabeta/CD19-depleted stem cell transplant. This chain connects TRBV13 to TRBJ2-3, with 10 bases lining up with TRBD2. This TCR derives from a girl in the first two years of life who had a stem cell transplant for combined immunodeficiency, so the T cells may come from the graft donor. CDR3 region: CASSLTASGGEADTQYF. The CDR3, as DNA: TGTGCCAGCAGCTTAACTGCGAGCGGGGGGGAAGCAGATACGCAGTATTTT.